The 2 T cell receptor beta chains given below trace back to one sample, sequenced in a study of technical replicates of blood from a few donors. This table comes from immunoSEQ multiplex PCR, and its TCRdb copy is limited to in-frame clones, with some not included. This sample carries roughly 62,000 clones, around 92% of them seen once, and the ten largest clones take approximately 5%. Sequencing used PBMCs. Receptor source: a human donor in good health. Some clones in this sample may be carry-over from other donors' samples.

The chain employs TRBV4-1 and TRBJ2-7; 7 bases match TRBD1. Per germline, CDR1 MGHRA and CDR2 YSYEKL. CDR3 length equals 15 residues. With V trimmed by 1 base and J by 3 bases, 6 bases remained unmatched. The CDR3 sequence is CASSQATTGIYEQYF. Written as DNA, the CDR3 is TGCGCCAGCAGCCAAGCGACGACAGGGATCTACGAGCAGTACTTC.

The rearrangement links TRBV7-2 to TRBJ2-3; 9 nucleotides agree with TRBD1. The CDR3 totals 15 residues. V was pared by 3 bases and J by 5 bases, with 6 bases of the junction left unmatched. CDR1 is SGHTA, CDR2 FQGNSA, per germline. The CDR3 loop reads CASSFRTGGRDTQYF. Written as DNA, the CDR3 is TGTGCCAGCAGCTTTCGCACAGGGGGCAGAGATACGCAGTATTTT.